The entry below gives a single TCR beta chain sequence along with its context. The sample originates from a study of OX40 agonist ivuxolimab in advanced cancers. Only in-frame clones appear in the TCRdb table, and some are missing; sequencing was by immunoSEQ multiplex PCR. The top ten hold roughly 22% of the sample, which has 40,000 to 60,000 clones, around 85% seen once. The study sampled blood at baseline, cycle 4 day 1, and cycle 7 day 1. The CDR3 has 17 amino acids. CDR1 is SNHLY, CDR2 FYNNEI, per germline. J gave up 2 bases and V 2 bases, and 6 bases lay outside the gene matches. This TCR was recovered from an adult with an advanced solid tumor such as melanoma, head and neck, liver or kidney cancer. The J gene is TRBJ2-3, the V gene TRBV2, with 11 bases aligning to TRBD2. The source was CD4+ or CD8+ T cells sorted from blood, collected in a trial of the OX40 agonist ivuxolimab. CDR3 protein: CASSEMSSGGSTDTQYF. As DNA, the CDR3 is TGTGCCAGCAGTGAAATGTCTAGCGGGGGGTCCACAGATACGCAGTATTTT.